The present T cell receptor (beta chain) was sequenced within a study of blood T cell repertoires in COVID-19. In the original analysis: Estimation of nucleated cell counts was performed using reference gene primer amplification. The assay was immunoSEQ multiplex PCR, and TCRdb's table has in-frame clones only and misses some. That table furnishes V, J and clone size, whereas the DNA furnished D and trimming. The sample lists under 150,000 clones, approximately 82% occurring once. Sequencing was done on a sample of peripheral blood. This receptor was obtained from a man aged 35-49 years with active or convalescent COVID-19.

The DNA for the CDR3 is TGTGCCAGCAGCAAGGGACAGGGCCTTGAAGCTTTCTTT. Translating it yields CASSKGQGLEAFF. This chain uses TRBV7-6 with TRBJ1-1, with 9 positions matching TRBD1. The trim removed 5 bases at V and 7 bases at J, leaving 5 bases unmatched. The CDR3 length is 13 residues. CDR1 and CDR2 from the germline V gene are SGHVS and FNYEAQ.